This T cell receptor beta chain was observed in a study of blood T cell repertoires in COVID-19. Clones were sequenced by immunoSEQ multiplex PCR, and TCRdb holds only the in-frame ones, with some missing. Of about 110,000 clones in the sample, about 84% were seen once. Between the trimmed V and J ends, which lost 5 bases and 9 bases, there was a span of 16 bases. Per the germline V gene, CDR1 is MGHRA and CDR2 is YSYEKL. The CDR3 has 13 residues. The chain uses TRBV4-1 and TRBJ1-1; D may be TRBD1 (5 bases). Sequences were obtained from peripheral blood. This TCR came from a woman aged 60 to 75 with acute or convalescent COVID-19. DNA of the CDR3: TGCGCCAGCAGCTCGGCGGGGGGTGCGAAAGCTTTCTTT. Residues: CASSSAGGAKAFF.